This entry concerns a single T cell receptor beta chain. This CDR3 has 16 amino acids. CDR1 SGHRS and CDR2 YFSETQ come from the germline V gene. V lost 3 bases, J lost 3 bases, and 7 bases stayed unmatched. This specimen comes from a study of molecular identifiers for immune sequencing clone quantification. TCRdb reanalysed the PCR reads using MiXCR and keeps one entry per CDR3 protein. This table holds some 580,000 distinct CDR3 sequences, approximately 24% found once. The specimen was naive CD8+ T cells from blood, with Jurkat cell RNA spiked in. The subset: FACS-sorted CD8+CD4-CCR7+CD45RA+ naive T cells. This sequence was found in a human donor in good health. Some libraries in this study had Jurkat cell RNA spiked in. The chain couples TRBV5-1 to TRBJ2-2, with 8 bases fitting TRBD2. Here the CDR3 DNA reads TGCGCCAGCAGCTCGCCCGGGACTAGGGACACCGGGGAGCTGTTTTTT. Translated: CASSSPGTRDTGELFF.